The subject of this entry is one T cell receptor (beta chain). The sample comes from a study of blood T cell repertoires in COVID-19. Turning to the study itself: Both acute and convalescent COVID-19 samples were obtained from the United States, Italy and Spain. PBMCs, B-cell-depleted T cells, or T cells provided the cDNA or gDNA that made up the material.

Cohort assignment relied on participant-reported clinical history. Authors' analysis steps: Counts of nucleated cells, estimated from reference gene primer amplification, were obtained. Clones were sequenced by immunoSEQ multiplex PCR, and TCRdb holds only the in-frame ones, with some missing. That table supplies the V and J calls and clone size; D and trimming were determined from the DNA. The sample lists more than 300,000 clones; 86% were seen once. Germline V lookup: CDR1 MGHRA, CDR2 YSYEKL. V was cut by 4 bases and J by 0 bases, with 10 bases left in between. This CDR3 comprises 15 residues. This sequence joins TRBV4-1 and TRBJ2-1; weak D call: TRBD2 (5 bases). The receptor comes from a young man who had recovered from COVID-19. The specimen was PBMCs or T cells enriched from blood (not recorded which). For the CDR3, the DNA is TGCGCCAGCAGCCGGACTCATGCCTCCTACAATGAGCAGTTCTTC. This translates into CASSRTHASYNEQFF.